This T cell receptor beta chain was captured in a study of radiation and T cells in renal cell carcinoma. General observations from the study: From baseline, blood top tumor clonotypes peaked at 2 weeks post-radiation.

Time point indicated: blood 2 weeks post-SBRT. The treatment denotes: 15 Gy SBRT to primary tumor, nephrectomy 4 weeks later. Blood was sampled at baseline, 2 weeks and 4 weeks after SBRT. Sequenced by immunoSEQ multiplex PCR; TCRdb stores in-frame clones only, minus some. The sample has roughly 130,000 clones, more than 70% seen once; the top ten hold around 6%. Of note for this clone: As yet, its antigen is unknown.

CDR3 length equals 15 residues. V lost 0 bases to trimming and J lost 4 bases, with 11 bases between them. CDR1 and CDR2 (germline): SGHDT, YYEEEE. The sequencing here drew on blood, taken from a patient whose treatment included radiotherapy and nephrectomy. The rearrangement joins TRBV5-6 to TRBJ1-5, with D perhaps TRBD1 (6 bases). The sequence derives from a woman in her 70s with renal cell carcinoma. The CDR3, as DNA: TGTGCCAGCAGCTTGGGAACAGGGCGGAATCAGCCCCAGCATTTT. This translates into CASSLGTGRNQPQHF.